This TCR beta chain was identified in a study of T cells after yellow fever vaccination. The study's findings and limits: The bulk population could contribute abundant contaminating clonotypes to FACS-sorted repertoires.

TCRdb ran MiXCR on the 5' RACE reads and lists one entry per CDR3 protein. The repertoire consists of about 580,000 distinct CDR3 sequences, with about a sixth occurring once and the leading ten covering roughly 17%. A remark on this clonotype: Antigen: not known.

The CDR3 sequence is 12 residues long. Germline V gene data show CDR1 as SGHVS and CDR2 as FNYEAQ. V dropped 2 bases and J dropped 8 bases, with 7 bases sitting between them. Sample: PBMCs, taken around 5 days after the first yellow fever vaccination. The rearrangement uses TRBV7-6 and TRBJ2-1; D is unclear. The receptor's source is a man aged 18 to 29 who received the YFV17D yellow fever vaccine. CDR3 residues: CASSLMDYEQFF. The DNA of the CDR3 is TGTGCCAGCAGCTTAATGGATTATGAGCAGTTCTTC.